The next 12 T cell receptor beta chains were all read from a single sample in a study of T cells expressing NK-cell markers. TCRdb re-called the 5' RACE reads and shows each CDR3 protein once, DNA omitted. This repertoire includes a few hundred thousand distinct CDR3 sequences. The sample was blood T cells: a sorted CD56 or NKG2C T cell subset, CD4+ or CD8+ T cells, or bulk PBMC T cells (not recorded which). The receptors stem from a man between 18 and 29 years old in good health.

The J gene is TRBJ2-3, the V gene TRBV5-1; the D call of TRBD1 rests on TCRdb alone, since no DNA is present to check it. Germline CDR1 reads SGHRS; CDR2 reads YFSETQ. The CDR3 is 15 amino acids. CDR3 protein: CASSMTGEGPDTQYF.

The V call is TRBV28, the J call TRBJ2-7; the D call of TRBD2 rests on TCRdb alone, since no DNA is present to check it. Germline V CDR1 and CDR2: MDHEN, SYDVKM. This CDR3 spans 15 amino acids. The CDR3 sequence is CASSFSGLGVYEQYF.

The CDR3 sequence is CASSSLAGQYNEQFF. The rearrangement links TRBV11-2 to TRBJ2-1; TCRdb calls TRBD1, which cannot be checked without DNA. CDR1 is SGHAT, CDR2 FQNNGV, per germline. This CDR3 spans 15 amino acids.

The chain uses TRBV6-5 and TRBJ1-5; TCRdb indicates TRBD1, and absent DNA this call remains unverified. This CDR3 has 16 residues. CDR1 is MNHEY and CDR2 is SVGAGI in the germline V gene. CDR3: CASSYQGPTGNQPQHF.

The V and J genes are TRBV3-1 and TRBJ2-7; no DNA is available, so the TRBD2 call from TCRdb remains unchecked. Germline V lookup: CDR1 LGHDT, CDR2 YNNKEL (reference sequence). The CDR3 runs 19 residues. The CDR3 here is CASSLAQVRLAASSYEQYF.

The chain has TRBV25-1 and TRBJ2-2. This CDR3 comprises 12 residues. Germline CDR1 MGHDK, CDR2 SYGVNS. The CDR3 here is CASSEFVGELFF.

J is TRBJ2-1 and V is TRBV27; with no DNA, the TCRdb D assignment of TRBD1 cannot be verified. This CDR3 contains 16 residues. Germline loops: CDR1 MNHEY, CDR2 SMNVEV (reference sequence). CDR3 protein: CASSLVGGFPANEQFF.

This rearrangement joins TRBV10-2 to TRBJ2-1. CDR1 is WSHSY, CDR2 SAAADI, per germline. The CDR3 loop spans 11 amino acids. The CDR3 reads CAREACNEQFF.

This chain uses TRBV14 with TRBJ2-1. This CDR3 spans 13 amino acids. Germline CDR1 and CDR2: SGHDN and FVKESK. The CDR3 loop is CASSQGWVNEQFF.

The chain carries TRBV6-5 and TRBJ2-7; as DNA is missing, the TRBD2 call by TCRdb cannot be tested. Looked up from germline, CDR1 is MNHEY and CDR2 is SVGAGI. This CDR3 comprises 16 residues. The CDR3 sequence is CASSRPTSGIVYEQYF.

This chain connects TRBV7-2 to TRBJ1-2; the TRBD1 assignment by TCRdb is unverifiable without DNA. The CDR3 contains 13 residues. Germline CDR1 reads SGHTA; CDR2 reads FQGNSA. CDR3 loop: CATSLGGSNGYTF.

The chain carries TRBV4-2 and TRBJ1-2; TCRdb picks TRBD1, but there is no DNA to check that call. CDR1 and CDR2 (germline): LGHNA, YNFKEQ. This CDR3 region has 15 residues. The CDR3 protein is CASSQDQGQGDGYTF.